This T cell receptor beta chain was retrieved from a study of read filtering for tumor transcriptome and immune sequencing. On the study more broadly: Revised staging placed roughly 8 patients in R-ISS I, some 17 in II, more than five in III.

Bone marrow was sampled from every patient at the time of active disease. This clonotype has at least ten counts. Its target is unknown. Overall study results and limits: RNA-seq captured clonotypes less deeply and reliably than IR-seq. The CD138-negative fraction was mixed bone marrow immune cells, not pure T cells.

J lost 6 bases, V lost 1 base, and 5 bases had no gene match. CDR3 length: 17 amino acids. The germline V gene has CDR1 KGHDR and CDR2 SFDVKD. This library used around 400 ng RNA and molecular barcoded adaptors spanning alpha/delta and beta/gamma chains. TCRdb passed the reads through MiXCR, listing each CDR3 protein once. The sample records 75,000 to 95,000 distinct CDR3 sequences, roughly an eighth being singletons. The sequenced sample was a population of CD138-negative cells sorted from bone marrow. The chain uses TRBV24-1 and TRBJ1-6; 10 nucleotides agree with TRBD1. The receptor comes from a donor at least 40 years old with multiple myeloma. CDR3 sequence: CATSDFTWDRGNSPLHF. In DNA, the CDR3 is TGTGCCACCAGTGATTTTACTTGGGACAGGGGTAATTCACCCCTCCACTTT.